This TCR beta chain was found in a study of long-term antiretroviral therapy in people with HIV. This clone occurred a few times. What it recognizes is unknown. General observations from the study: Narrower CDR3 length ranges marked HIV repertoires relative to controls.

Version v3.0 of the immunoSEQ assay ran at survey level. Some clones are missing from TCRdb's copy, which holds only in-frame ones; the method was immunoSEQ multiplex PCR. The sample lists 9,000 or so clones, roughly 78% occurring once. V dropped 5 bases and J dropped 10 bases, with 18 bases sitting between them. The V gene's germline CDR1 is SEHNR and CDR2 FQNEAQ (reference sequence). This CDR3 comprises 15 residues. This specimen was unsorted PBMCs, taken 0.6 years before starting antiretroviral therapy. The TCR sequence derives from a man between 40 and 49 years old with HIV. V gene TRBV7-9 combines with J gene TRBJ1-6; possibly TRBD1 for D (6 bases). The CDR3 DNA follows: TGTGCCAGCAGCCCGCCCGGGACACTTCGGTCACCCCTCCACTTT. Translated: CASSPPGTLRSPLHF.